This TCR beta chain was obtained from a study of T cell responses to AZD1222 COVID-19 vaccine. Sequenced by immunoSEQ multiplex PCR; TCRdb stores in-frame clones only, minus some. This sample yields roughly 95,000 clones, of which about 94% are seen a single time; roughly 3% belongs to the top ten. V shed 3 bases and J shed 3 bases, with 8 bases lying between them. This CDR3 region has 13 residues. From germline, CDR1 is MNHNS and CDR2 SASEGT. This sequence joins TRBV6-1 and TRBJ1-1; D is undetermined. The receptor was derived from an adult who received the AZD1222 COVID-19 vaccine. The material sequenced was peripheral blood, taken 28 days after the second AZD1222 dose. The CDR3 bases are TGTGCCAGCAGTGAGAGTGGGTACACTGAAGCTTTCTTT. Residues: CASSESGYTEAFF.